This T cell receptor beta chain was sequenced for a study of cytomegalovirus exposure and HLA in healthy donors. Overall study results and limits: Many donors carried some public TCRs, although rarity characterized most TCR sequences.

Details on this clone: The target antigen is unknown.

The length of the CDR3 is 14 residues. Germline assignment: CDR1 SGHNT and CDR2 YYREEE (reference sequence). J lost 4 bases, V lost 4 bases, and 5 bases had no gene match. The assay was immunoSEQ multiplex PCR, and TCRdb's table has in-frame clones only and misses some. Of hundreds of thousands of clones listed, roughly 88% are singletons. The V and J genes are TRBV5-4 and TRBJ1-3, with 7 bases matching TRBD1. The clonotype originates from a woman between 18 and 30 years old in good health and CMV-seronegative. Sequenced input: PBMCs. For the CDR3, the DNA is TGTGCCAGCAGCCCGAGGGGGCCAGGAAACACCATATATTTT. Amino acid sequence: CASSPRGPGNTIYF.